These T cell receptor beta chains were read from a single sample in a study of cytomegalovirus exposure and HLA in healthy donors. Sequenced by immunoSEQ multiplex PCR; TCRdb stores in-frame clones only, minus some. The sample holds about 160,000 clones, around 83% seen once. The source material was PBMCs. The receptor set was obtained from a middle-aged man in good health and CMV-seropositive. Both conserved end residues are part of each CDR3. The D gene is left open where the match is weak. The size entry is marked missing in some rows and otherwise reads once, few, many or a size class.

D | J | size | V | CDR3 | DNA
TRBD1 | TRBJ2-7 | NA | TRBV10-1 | CASSIRDRVPEQYF | TGCGCCAGCAGCATCCGGGACAGGGTCCCCGAGCAGTACTTC
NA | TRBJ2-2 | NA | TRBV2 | CASMGPLGPGELFF | TGTGCCAGCATGGGCCCATTGGGCCCCGGGGAGCTGTTTTTT
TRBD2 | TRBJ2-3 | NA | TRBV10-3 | CAISGGLTDTQYF | TGTGCCATCAGCGGGGGACTAACAGATACGCAGTATTTT
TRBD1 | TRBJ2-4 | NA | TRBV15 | CATSRVDREGAKNIQYF | TGTGCCACCAGCAGAGTGGACAGGGAAGGGGCCAAAAACATTCAGTACTTC
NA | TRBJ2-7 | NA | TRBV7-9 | CASSNVEAVAYEQYF | TGTGCCAGCAGCAACGTGGAGGCCGTCGCCTACGAGCAGTACTTC
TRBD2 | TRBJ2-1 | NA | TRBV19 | CASSGGGHGYNEQFF | TGTGCCAGTAGCGGGGGGGGACACGGATACAATGAGCAGTTCTTC
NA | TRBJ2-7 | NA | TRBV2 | CASSEARSQVRQYF | TGTGCCAGCAGTGAAGCAAGGTCGCAGGTCCGGCAGTACTTC
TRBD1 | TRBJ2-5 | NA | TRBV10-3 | CAIRGGPGETQYF | TGTGCCATCAGAGGGGGCCCGGGGGAGACCCAGTACTTC
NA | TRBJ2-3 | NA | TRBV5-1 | CASSGGFSTDTQYF | TGCGCCAGCAGCGGGGGCTTCAGCACAGATACGCAGTATTTT
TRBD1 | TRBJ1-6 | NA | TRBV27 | CASSPGGAGSPLHF | TGTGCCAGCAGTCCAGGGGGCGCGGGGTCACCCCTCCACTTT
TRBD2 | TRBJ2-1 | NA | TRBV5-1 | CASSRSGSRDNEQFF | TGCGCCAGCAGTCGCAGCGGGAGTCGGGACAATGAGCAGTTCTTC
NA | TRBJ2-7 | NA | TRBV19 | CASSASATSYEQYF | TGTGCCAGTAGTGCTAGCGCTACCTCCTACGAGCAGTACTTC
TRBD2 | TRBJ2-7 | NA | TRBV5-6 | CASRKTSGGYEQYF | TGTGCCAGCAGAAAGACTAGCGGGGGATACGAGCAGTACTTC
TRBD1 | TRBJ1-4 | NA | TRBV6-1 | CASSVLGTGGADLGKLFF | TGTGCCAGCAGTGTACTCGGGACAGGGGGCGCGGACCTGGGAAAACTGTTTTTT
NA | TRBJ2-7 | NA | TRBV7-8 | CASTFAGSYEQYF | TGTGCCAGCACCTTTGCGGGTTCCTACGAGCAGTACTTC
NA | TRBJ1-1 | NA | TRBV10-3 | CASCRGPNTEAFF | TGTGCCTCTTGCAGGGGTCCGAACACTGAAGCTTTCTTT
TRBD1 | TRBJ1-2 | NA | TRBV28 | CASSLLDRGGDYGYTF | TGTGCCAGCAGTTTATTAGACAGGGGTGGCGACTATGGCTACACCTTC
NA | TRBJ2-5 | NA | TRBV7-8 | CASSLARTSGWGETQYF | TGTGCCAGCAGCTTAGCGAGGACCAGCGGGTGGGGAGAGACCCAGTACTTC
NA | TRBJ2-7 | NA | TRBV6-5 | CASSYAAGYEQYF | TGTGCCAGCAGTTACGCTGCAGGGTACGAGCAGTACTTC
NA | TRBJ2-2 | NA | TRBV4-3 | CAGSPGLSNTGELFF | TGCGCCGGCAGCCCGGGACTGTCGAACACCGGGGAGCTGTTTTTT
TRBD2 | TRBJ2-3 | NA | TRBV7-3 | CASSLRGLAGITDTQYF | TGTGCCAGCAGCTTAAGGGGACTAGCGGGGATCACAGATACGCAGTATTTT
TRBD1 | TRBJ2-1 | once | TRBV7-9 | CASSPKRTGGVYNEQFF | TGTGCCAGCAGCCCCAAGAGGACAGGGGGCGTTTACAATGAGCAGTTCTTC
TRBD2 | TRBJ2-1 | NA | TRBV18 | CASAGGSTYNEQFF | TGTGCCAGCGCCGGGGGGTCAACCTACAATGAGCAGTTCTTC
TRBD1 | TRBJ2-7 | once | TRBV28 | CATGTDYEQYF | TGTGCCACCGGGACAGACTACGAGCAGTACTTC
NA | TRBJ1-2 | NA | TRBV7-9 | CSSSLDGAYRGYTF | TGTTCCAGCAGCTTAGATGGGGCTTACCGTGGCTACACCTTC
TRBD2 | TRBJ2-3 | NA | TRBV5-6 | CASSFPSGGAADTQYF | TGTGCCAGCAGCTTCCCTAGCGGGGGGGCCGCAGATACGCAGTATTTT
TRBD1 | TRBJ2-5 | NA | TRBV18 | CASSPLDRVGETQYF | TGTGCCAGCTCACCTTTGGACAGGGTAGGGGAGACCCAGTACTTC
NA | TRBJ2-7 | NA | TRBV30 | CAWIIGSHEQYF | TGTGCCTGGATCATCGGGTCTCACGAGCAGTACTTC
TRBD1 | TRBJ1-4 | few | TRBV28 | CASSFPRTTGGYEKLFF | TGTGCCAGCAGTTTTCCCCGAACGACAGGGGGCTATGAAAAACTGTTTTTT
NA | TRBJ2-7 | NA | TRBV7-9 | CASSRDSLGEQYF | TGTGCCAGCAGCAGGGACTCATTGGGCGAGCAGTACTTC
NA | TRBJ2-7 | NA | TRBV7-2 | CASSSYSGDEQYF | TGTGCCAGCAGCTCTTATTCAGGGGACGAGCAGTACTTC
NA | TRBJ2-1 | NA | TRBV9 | CASSADGSSYNEQFF | TGTGCCAGCAGCGCGGACGGGAGCTCCTACAATGAGCAGTTCTTC
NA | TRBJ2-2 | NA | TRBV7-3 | CASSPGTGTGELFF | TGTGCCAGCAGCCCAGGGACTGGGACCGGGGAGCTGTTTTTT
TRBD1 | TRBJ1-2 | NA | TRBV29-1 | CSVSGTGGNGYTF | TGCAGCGTTTCCGGGACAGGGGGTAATGGCTACACCTTC
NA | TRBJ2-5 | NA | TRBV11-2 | CASSFHFQETQYF | TGTGCCAGCAGCTTCCACTTTCAAGAGACCCAGTACTTC
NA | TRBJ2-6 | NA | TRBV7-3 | CASSPISGANVLTF | TGTGCCAGCAGCCCTATCTCTGGGGCCAACGTCCTGACTTTC
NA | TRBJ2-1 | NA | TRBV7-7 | CATLAYSYNEQFF | TGTGCTACTCTAGCGTACTCCTACAATGAGCAGTTCTTC
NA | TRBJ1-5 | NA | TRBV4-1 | CASSPPSGQPQHF | TGCGCCAGCAGCCCCCCATCCGGTCAGCCCCAGCATTTT
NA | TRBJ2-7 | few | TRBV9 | CASSVASSLVYEQYF | TGTGCCAGCAGCGTAGCGAGTAGCTTGGTCTACGAGCAGTACTTC
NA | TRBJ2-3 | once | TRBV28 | CASSSGSRSSTDTQYF | TGTGCCAGCAGTTCGGGTAGCCGGTCTAGCACAGATACGCAGTATTTT
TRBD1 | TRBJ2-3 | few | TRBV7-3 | CASSSPWTGGPDTQYF | TGTGCCAGCAGCTCCCCATGGACAGGGGGACCAGATACGCAGTATTTT
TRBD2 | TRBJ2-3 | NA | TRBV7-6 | CASSSGLAGGPTDTQYF | TGTGCCAGCAGCTCCGGACTAGCGGGGGGTCCCACAGATACGCAGTATTTT